Described below is a single TCR beta chain sequence and its context. Its antigen is unknown. These data are taken from a study of blood T cells in healthy people across ages. Study observations and caveats: A greater number of naive CD4+ cells and higher diversity distinguished long-lived donors from aged donors. Unsorted PBMCs prevented conclusive naive versus antigen-experienced comparison.

Donation came from healthy Caucasian individuals in Russia who were aged about 6 to 95. Peripheral blood, about 10 milliliters per donor, was collected. Using a J-beta primer mix together with a sample-barcoded 5' primer, a second PCR was run for roughly 7 to 11 cycles. TCRdb independently ran MiXCR on the 5' RACE reads; one entry per CDR3 protein. The table has some 1.8 million distinct CDR3 sequences, approximately 40% seen once. The CDR3 sequence is 15 residues long. Germline V CDR1 and CDR2: SGHTA, FQGNSA. V lost 4 bases and J lost 2; bases outside the gene matches: 8. The sample taken for sequencing was blood. The chain employs TRBV7-2 and TRBJ2-7, with 7 bases identical to TRBD1. This TCR was sampled from a human donor in good health. CDR3 protein: CASSSGQFPTYEQYF. The CDR3 coding sequence is TGTGCCAGCAGCTCGGGACAGTTTCCTACCTACGAGCAGTACTTC.